This T cell receptor (beta chain) was documented in a study of long-term antiretroviral therapy in people with HIV. Findings of the study overall: HIV repertoires spanned tighter CDR3 length ranges than controls did.

Notes on this clone: Its target is unknown.

People in the study who had HIV all got their treatment in the United States. Researchers ran immunoSEQ v3.0 at survey level. The target of sequencing was about 40,000-50,000 T-cell genomes per sample. Only in-frame clones appear in the TCRdb table, and some are missing; sequencing was by immunoSEQ multiplex PCR. The data hold approximately 30,000 clones, with 70% to 80% observed a single time. CDR3 size: 16 residues. The germline V gene has CDR1 SGHTA and CDR2 FQGNSA. V lost 5 bases, J lost 0 bases, and 14 bases lay in between. Material: unsorted PBMCs, obtained 1.9 years after starting antiretroviral therapy. The gene calls are TRBV7-2 and TRBJ2-1, with D perhaps matching TRBD2 (7 bases). This clonotype was obtained from a man aged 18 to 30 with HIV. The CDR3 region has the DNA TGTGCCAGCAGCGTCTACGGGGGGCTCTCCTACAATGAGCAGTTCTTC. Translation gives CASSVYGGLSYNEQFF.